Following are 26 T cell receptor beta chains from one sample sequenced in a study of metastatic and nonmetastatic thyroid tumors (dated by TCRdb to 2020 to 2022). To prepare the library, PCR was applied. The sequencer listed for this sample is Illumina HiSeq 4000. TCRdb cleaned the public reads at Q25 with fastp, built clones with MiXCR and kept in-frame beta chains. For this sample there are 30,000 to 40,000 clones; roughly 26% appear just once. The ten largest clones represent nearly 10% of the sample. No treatment had been received by any patient before thyroid surgery. Input material: blood. The receptors come from a female donor with papillary thyroid cancer or a benign thyroid nodule (not recorded which). Some clones in this sample may be carry-over from other donors' samples.

The chain uses TRBV3-1 and TRBJ2-5, with D hard to call. Trimming left V 0 bases short and J 4 bases short, with 12 bases between. This CDR3 is built from 15 residues. Germline values: CDR1 LGHDT, CDR2 YNNKEL (reference sequence). The CDR3 reads CASSQDLLWGETQYF. Here the CDR3 DNA reads TGTGCCAGCAGCCAAGATCTCTTATGGGGAGAGACCCAGTACTTC.

For this clone: Its ends do not fully match the called genes, so a read error is possible. The chain employs TRBV15 and TRBJ2-5; perhaps TRBD1 as D (5 bases). The germline V gene encodes CDR1 LNHNV and CDR2 YYDKDF (reference sequence). The CDR3 is 16 amino acids. The CDR3 is CATSGRHRNKQETQYF. The CDR3 DNA reads TGTGCCACCAGCGGCAGACACAGGAACAAACAAGAGACACAGTACTTC. The full variable domain, completed using reference TRBV15 and TRBJ2-5, is DAMVIQNPRYQVTQFGKPVTLSCSQTLNHNVMYWYQQKSSQAPKLLFHYYDKDFNNEADTPDNFQSRRPNTSFCFLDIRSPGLGDTAMYLCATSGRHRNKQETQYFGPGTRLLVL.

This clone has a handful of counts. The chain recombines TRBV20-1 with TRBJ1-1; perhaps TRBD1 as D (6 bases). V dropped 6 bases and J dropped 1 base, with 15 bases sitting between them. This CDR3 is 14 amino acids long. Per germline, CDR1 DFQATT and CDR2 SNEGSKA (reference sequence). The CDR3 sequence: CSARQALTNTEAFF. CDR3 in DNA: TGCAGTGCAAGACAGGCTCTTACGAACACTGAAGCTTTCTTT.

This clone showed up just a few times. This chain links TRBV4-2 with TRBJ1-1, with D tentatively TRBD1 (6 bases). Germline assignment: CDR1 LGHNA and CDR2 YNFKEQ. V shed 6 bases and J shed 1 base, with 27 bases lying between them. The CDR3 spans 19 residues. CDR3 residues: CASSLTWGGRNFQNTEAFF. In DNA form, the CDR3 reads TGTGCCAGCAGTCTCACCTGGGGGGGGCGGAATTTTCAGAACACTGAAGCTTTCTTT.

This clone has ten or more counts. The J gene is TRBJ1-6, the V gene TRBV20-1; no definite D call. Germline CDR1 and CDR2: DFQATT and SNEGSKA (reference sequence). This CDR3 comprises 14 residues. V gave up 0 bases and J gave up 7 bases, with 10 bases separating them. CDR3 amino acids: CSARELLENSPLHF. In DNA form, the CDR3 reads TGCAGTGCTAGAGAGTTACTTGAGAATTCACCCCTCCACTTT.

By proportion, this clone is medium-sized (0.01 to 0.1%). V usage is TRBV6-1 and J usage is TRBJ1-6, with D perhaps matching TRBD1 (5 bases). The length of the CDR3 is 17 residues. Germline loops: CDR1 MNHNS, CDR2 SASEGT. V lost 6 bases and J lost 3, with 18 bases in between. In DNA form, the CDR3 reads TGTGCCAGCAGACGAGACAGAATACCCATCTATAATTCACCCCTCCACTTT. Encoded protein: CASRRDRIPIYNSPLHF.

This clone occurred a few times. The chain recombines TRBV12-3 or TRBV12-4 with TRBJ1-2; no firm D call. The V end was cut by 6 bases, the J end by 4 bases, with 12 bases between. This CDR3 contains 13 residues. CDR3 nucleotides: TGTGCCAGCAGCTCCTTTTTGAGCTATGGCTACACCTTC. This sequence encodes CASSSFLSYGYTF.

This clone occurred many times. This may be a read error: a much more frequent sequence differs by one nucleotide. This chain uses TRBV12-3 or TRBV12-4 with TRBJ1-2, with D perhaps matching TRBD1 (5 bases). The CDR3 is 13 amino acids. The CDR3 coding sequence is TGTACCAGCGGCGGGGACGGCCCATATGGCTACACCTTC. Amino acid sequence: CTSGGDGPYGYTF.

This clone was recorded many times. The chain employs TRBV6-2 or TRBV6-3 and TRBJ2-1; 15 nucleotides match TRBD2. The CDR3 spans 18 residues. V shed 6 bases, J shed 7 bases, and the junction held 13 bases outside the gene matches. Germline-derived CDR1 and CDR2 are MNHEY and SVGEGT. CDR3: CASRARGLAGGPRNEQFF. CDR3 DNA sequence: TGTGCCAGCAGGGCCCGAGGACTAGCGGGGGGGCCTAGGAATGAGCAGTTCTTC.

This clone is categorized as medium-sized. The chain carries TRBV6-1 and TRBJ2-7, with D hard to call. This CDR3 is built from 14 residues. V lost 2 bases to trimming and J lost 0 bases, with 8 bases between them. Looked up from germline, CDR1 is MNHNS and CDR2 is SASEGT. DNA of the CDR3: TGTGCCAGCAGTGAATCGTCCCTCTCCTACGAGCAGTACTTC. Protein sequence: CASSESSLSYEQYF.

The rearrangement links TRBV7-2 to TRBJ2-5; no clear D gene. Trimming took 1 base from V and 1 from J, leaving 7 bases between them. This CDR3 contains 14 residues. CDR1 and CDR2 from the germline V gene are SGHTA and FQGNSA. CDR3 nucleotides: TGTGCCAGCAGCTTAGATGGCAGCCAAGAGACCCAGTACTTC. As protein: CASSLDGSQETQYF.

This clone was detected ten times or more. This chain connects TRBV11-2 to TRBJ1-2; D is possibly TRBD1 (6 bases). V was trimmed by 4 bases and J by 2 bases, leaving 17 bases between them. CDR1 is SGHAT and CDR2 is FQNNGV in the germline V gene. CDR3 length: 16 amino acids. For the CDR3, the DNA is TGTGCCAGCAGCTCAGGGACACCATCCGCAAACTATGGCTACACCTTC. Protein: CASSSGTPSANYGYTF.

This clone has only a few counts. V and J are TRBV6-1 and TRBJ1-2, with 11 bases lining up with TRBD1. Germline loops: CDR1 MNHNS, CDR2 SASEGT. V lost 5 bases and J lost 4; bases outside the gene matches: 6. The CDR3 is 15 amino acids. CDR3 region: CASSTGTGGGYGYTF. The CDR3 bases are TGTGCCAGCAGTACCGGGACAGGGGGAGGCTATGGCTACACCTTC.

This clone was detected ten times or more. For the CDR3, the DNA is TGTGCCAGCAGCTCCTACGCTAGCACAGATACGCAGTATTTT. This codes for CASSSYASTDTQYF. The chain couples TRBV7-2 to TRBJ2-3; D not resolved. Trimming removed 4 bases at V and 0 bases at J, with 8 bases between. In germline, CDR1 is SGHTA, CDR2 FQGNSA. The CDR3 is made up of 14 amino acids.

This clone was seen only a few times. V gene TRBV12-3 or TRBV12-4 combines with J gene TRBJ2-1; 7 nucleotides align to TRBD1. With 4 bases clipped from V and 5 bases from J, the junction kept 5 bases outside the gene matches. There are 14 residues in the CDR3. CDR3 amino acids: CASSSSDRDNEQFF. CDR3 in DNA: TGTGCCAGCAGTTCCTCAGACAGGGACAATGAGCAGTTCTTC.

This clone has ten or more counts. J is TRBJ1-2 and V is TRBV5-4, with 8 bases matching TRBD1. The V gene's germline CDR1 is SGHNT and CDR2 YYREEE (reference sequence). The ends lost 5 bases at V and 1 base at J; junction bases unmatched: 1. The CDR3 is 13 residues long. For the CDR3, the DNA is TGTGCCAGCAGAACAGGGGGTAACTATGGCTACACCTTC. Protein: CASRTGGNYGYTF.

This clone occurred once. This rearrangement joins TRBV3-1 to TRBJ2-3, with a possible D match to TRBD2 (5 bases). The CDR3 extends over 13 amino acids. V shed 8 bases and J shed 5 bases, with 14 bases lying between them. Per the germline V gene, CDR1 is LGHDT and CDR2 is YNNKEL (reference sequence). In DNA form, the CDR3 reads TGTGCCAGCGCGCCTGCAAGCGGAGATACGCAGTATTTT. Its translation is CASAPASGDTQYF.

This clone was counted a few times. This chain joins TRBV5-1 and TRBJ2-7; D unclear. The germline V gene encodes CDR1 SGHRS and CDR2 YFSETQ. This CDR3 has 15 amino acids. The V end lost 0 bases, the J end lost 9 bases, and 19 bases lay between the germline ends. The CDR3 nucleotides are TGCGCCAGCAGCTTGGGAACATTAGAAGCACTGGGGCAGTACTTC. Protein product: CASSLGTLEALGQYF.

Comment on this clone: This sequence may be a read error, since a much larger clone differs from it by one base. Other DNA sequences in the sample encode the same CDR3. The V and J genes are TRBV29-1 and TRBJ2-7; perhaps TRBD1 as D (5 bases). The CDR3 sequence is 11 residues long. The germline gives CDR1 SQVTM, CDR2 ANQGSEA. The V end lost 7 bases, the J end lost 9 bases, and 16 bases lay between the germline ends. CDR3 sequence: CSAFLDSRQYF. The CDR3 DNA follows: TGCAGCGCCTTTCTTGACAGCAGGCAGTACTTC.

Many counts were recorded for this clone. The J gene is TRBJ1-1, the V gene TRBV3-1; D unresolved. The V end was cut by 6 bases, the J end by 2 bases, with 19 bases between. Germline V gene data show CDR1 as LGHDT and CDR2 as YNNKEL (reference sequence). The CDR3 consists of 16 residues. The CDR3 region has the DNA TGTGCCAGCAGTAACAGAGGGTGGTATAGTAACACTGAAGCTTTCTTT. As protein: CASSNRGWYSNTEAFF.

This clone appeared a single time. This chain uses TRBV11-2 with TRBJ2-2; D not resolved. This CDR3 has 13 residues. Trimming stripped 0 bases from V and 7 bases from J, with 6 bases between. Germline CDR1 and CDR2: SGHAT and FQNNGV. The CDR3 nucleotides are TGTGCCAGCAGCTTAGAGCCAAGCGGGGAGCTGTTTTTT. Amino acids: CASSLEPSGELFF.

This clone turned up a few times. The chain has TRBV7-2 and TRBJ2-7; 11 nucleotides align to TRBD2. Germline V gene data show CDR1 as SGHTA and CDR2 as FQGNSA. Trimming cost V 0 bases and J 0 bases; bases outside gene matches: 7. CDR3 length: 18 residues. CDR3 residues: CASSLAASGGWSSYEQYF. The CDR3 nucleotides read TGTGCCAGCAGCTTAGCGGCTAGCGGGGGGTGGAGCTCCTACGAGCAGTACTTC.

This clone came up many times. The chain has TRBV3-1 and TRBJ2-1, with 7 positions matching TRBD2. The V gene's germline CDR1 is LGHDT and CDR2 YNNKEL (reference sequence). V lost 4 bases, J lost 7 bases, and 13 bases stayed unmatched. The CDR3 loop spans 16 amino acids. Here the CDR3 reads CASSLFSSGKVNEQFF. The CDR3 DNA follows: TGTGCCAGCAGCCTCTTTTCAAGCGGGAAGGTAAATGAGCAGTTCTTC.

Relative to its sample, this clone is medium-sized. V is TRBV4-2 and J is TRBJ1-1; D is ambiguous. V was shortened by 1 base and J by 0 bases, with 6 bases between the two germline ends. This CDR3 has 14 amino acids. Germline V CDR1 and CDR2: LGHNA, YNFKEQ. The CDR3 loop reads CASSQGELNTEAFF. The CDR3 DNA reads TGTGCCAGCAGCCAAGGGGAATTGAACACTGAAGCTTTCTTT.

The chain combines TRBV20-1 with TRBJ2-3; TRBD2 agrees at 7 bases. Per the germline V gene, CDR1 is DFQATT and CDR2 is SNEGSKA (reference sequence). The CDR3 spans 16 residues. V lost 1 base and J lost 4; bases outside the gene matches: 11. The CDR3 DNA is TGCAGTGCTAGAGGCCTACTAGCGTGGGGGTCAGATACGCAGTATTTT. It specifies CSARGLLAWGSDTQYF.

In its sample, this clone was seen many times. V is TRBV7-9 and J is TRBJ1-4; 8 bases fit TRBD1. The germline gives CDR1 SEHNR, CDR2 FQNEAQ (reference sequence). This CDR3 has 15 residues. V lost 3 bases and J lost 5; bases outside the gene matches: 5. CDR3 amino acids: CASSFFRDRNEKLFF. CDR3 DNA: TGTGCCAGCAGCTTCTTCCGGGACAGGAATGAAAAACTGTTTTTT.